A single sample gave rise to the 15 T cell receptor beta chains below, sequenced in a study of blood T cell repertoires in COVID-19. The repertoire was sequenced with immunoSEQ multiplex PCR; TCRdb's copy has only in-frame clones and lacks some. Here the sample spans over 200,000 clones, around 90% being singletons. Specimen: peripheral blood. All receptors derive from a man aged 25-40 years with COVID-19, enrolled during active disease.

V usage is TRBV19 and J usage is TRBJ1-1; a weak D match, TRBD1 (6 bases). Germline CDR1 reads LNHDA; CDR2 reads SQIVND (reference sequence). The CDR3 has 16 amino acids. V was shortened by 5 bases and J by 0 bases, with 16 bases between the two germline ends. The CDR3 is CASSRPGELMNTEAFF. DNA for the CDR3: TGTGCCAGTAGTCGGCCAGGGGAGTTAATGAACACTGAAGCTTTCTTT.

This chain uses TRBV18 with TRBJ2-7; D might be TRBD1 (6 bases). The CDR3 runs 15 residues. The V gene's germline CDR1 is KGHSH and CDR2 LQKENI. Trimming took off 3 bases at V and 0 bases at J, with 12 bases between the two ends. CDR3 residues: CASSPMDSTSYEQYF. The CDR3, as DNA: TGTGCCAGCTCACCCATGGACAGTACCTCCTACGAGCAGTACTTC.

In its sample, this clone was seen once. V and J are TRBV4-3 and TRBJ1-6; D possibly corresponds to TRBD1 (5 bases). This CDR3 has 14 amino acids. Germline CDR1 LGHNA, CDR2 YSLEER. V lost 0 bases to trimming and J lost 7 bases, with 7 bases between them. The CDR3 DNA is TGCGCCAGCAGCCAAGAAAACAGGAATTCACCCCTCCACTTT. Encoded protein: CASSQENRNSPLHF.

A single count supports this clone. The chain recombines TRBV7-2 with TRBJ1-3; 9 bases are a match to TRBD1. Germline CDR1 is SGHTA and CDR2 is FQGNSA. The junction had 4 bases not matched to a gene; V was cut back by 1 base and J by 0 bases. The CDR3 has 17 amino acids. The DNA for the CDR3 is TGTGCCAGCAGCTTAGGAGGACAGGGGATCTCTGGAAACACCATATATTTT. Residues: CASSLGGQGISGNTIYF.

Note on this clone: The sample has other DNA sequences that encode this CDR3 too. The rearrangement uses TRBV7-2 and TRBJ1-4, with D maybe TRBD1 (5 bases). The CDR3 totals 15 residues. Trimming left V 4 bases short and J 0 bases short, with 9 bases between. Germline CDR1 is SGHTA and CDR2 is FQGNSA. In DNA form, the CDR3 reads TGTGCCAGCAGCTCGCGACAGACAACTAATGAAAAACTGTTTTTT. Translated: CASSSRQTTNEKLFF.

The J gene is TRBJ1-5, the V gene TRBV9; TRBD1 agrees at 11 bases. CDR3 size: 15 residues. The J segment lost 7 bases and the V segment lost 3 bases, leaving 6 bases of the junction unmatched. Germline V lookup: CDR1 SGDLS, CDR2 YYNGEE. CDR3 coding DNA: TGTGCCAGCAGCGCAGGGACAGGGGGGGACCAGCCCCAGCATTTT. Its protein product is CASSAGTGGDQPQHF.

This chain links TRBV12-3 or TRBV12-4 with TRBJ1-2, with D tentatively TRBD1 (5 bases). The V end was cut by 1 base, the J end by 7 bases, with 10 bases between. The CDR3 length is 13 residues. The CDR3, as DNA: TGTGCCAGCAGTTTAGGGGGCGCAGGTGGCTACACCTTC. The encoded protein is CASSLGGAGGYTF.

The chain employs TRBV29-1 and TRBJ1-5; D might be TRBD1 (6 bases). V lost 7 bases and J 4 bases, leaving 11 bases between the germline ends. From germline, CDR1 is SQVTM and CDR2 ANQGSEA. The CDR3 has 12 residues. CDR3 nucleotides: TGCAGCGCCCGGGACAATAATCAGCCCCAGCATTTT. Protein product: CSARDNNQPQHF.

The DNA for the CDR3 is TGCGCCAGCAGCCCACCCTACCGGGAGGGCTACGAGCAGTACTTC. Protein sequence: CASSPPYREGYEQYF. The chain couples TRBV5-1 to TRBJ2-7, with 8 nucleotides matching TRBD2. The CDR3 length is 15 residues. The germline V gene has CDR1 SGHRS and CDR2 YFSETQ. V shed 4 bases, J shed 3 bases, and the junction held 9 bases outside the gene matches.

The chain uses TRBV5-1 and TRBJ2-1, with 8 nucleotides matching TRBD1. The CDR3 extends over 15 amino acids. Looked up from germline, CDR1 is SGHRS and CDR2 is YFSETQ. After removal of 0 bases from V and 1 base from J, the junction contained 0 bases not matched to a gene. In nucleotides, the CDR3 is TGCGCCAGCAGCTTGGGGGACAGGTCCTACAATGAGCAGTTCTTC. Its protein is CASSLGDRSYNEQFF.

The rearrangement links TRBV27 to TRBJ2-1; TRBD1 aligns across 10 bases. CDR3 length: 12 amino acids. After removal of 8 bases from V and 6 bases from J, the junction contained 1 base not matched to a gene. Germline lookup yields CDR1 MNHEY and CDR2 SMNVEV (reference sequence). In DNA form, the CDR3 reads TGTGCCAGCCGGGACAGGGGCAATGAGCAGTTCTTC. Translating it yields CASRDRGNEQFF.

This clone has a single count. The genes are TRBV28 and TRBJ1-3; D perhaps matches TRBD1 (6 bases). The V and J ends lost 5 bases and 3 bases respectively, with 11 bases between them. CDR3 length: 14 residues. The germline V gene has CDR1 MDHEN and CDR2 SYDVKM. CDR3 in amino acids: CASSGTGNGNTIYF. The CDR3 region has the DNA TGTGCCAGCAGTGGAACAGGGAATGGAAACACCATATATTTT.

The chain recombines TRBV9 with TRBJ2-1; D call uncertain. CDR1 and CDR2 from the germline V gene are SGDLS and YYNGEE. The CDR3 contains 13 residues. The V gene lost 0 bases and the J gene lost 3 bases, with 4 bases spanning the gap. The CDR3 DNA follows: TGTGCCAGCAGCGTAGACTTCTACAATGAGCAGTTCTTC. It encodes CASSVDFYNEQFF.

The gene calls are TRBV5-6 and TRBJ2-3; TRBD2 agrees at 14 bases. The V and J ends lost 3 bases and 6 bases, in that order; junction bases with no gene match: 6. The CDR3 contains 16 residues. Germline V CDR1 and CDR2: SGHDT, YYEEEE. The CDR3 is CASSSEGLAGEDTQYF. The DNA of the CDR3 is TGTGCCAGCAGCTCGGAGGGACTAGCGGGAGAGGATACGCAGTATTTT.

The chain recombines TRBV9 with TRBJ1-1; no definite D call. Germline V gene sequence: CDR1 SGDLS, CDR2 YYNGEE. The CDR3 is made up of 14 amino acids. Trimming left V 4 bases short and J 5 bases short, with 15 bases between. This chain's CDR3 is CASSPNTGRTEAFF. The CDR3 nucleotides are TGTGCCAGCAGCCCCAATACCGGGAGAACTGAAGCTTTCTTT.